This T cell receptor (beta chain) came from a study of T cell responses to AZD1222 COVID-19 vaccine. The table came from immunoSEQ multiplex PCR; TCRdb's copy has only in-frame clones and leaves some out. There are tens of thousands of clones in the sample; 91% occur only once, and 4% to 6% lies in the top ten. Note on this clone: Antigen specificity is unknown.

V was pared by 4 bases and J by 4 bases, with 1 base of the junction left unmatched. Looked up from germline, CDR1 is SEHNR and CDR2 is FQNEAQ (reference sequence). This CDR3 is built from 14 residues. Study-level results: Spike-specific TCR repertoires showed rising breadth and depth after two AZD1222 doses. Seropositive status at baseline applied to only a handful of AZD1222 recipients. The sample set comprised mostly white British donors with more females, and clonal diversity was possibly underestimated. Nearly half of spike-specific TCRs reportedly go after variant regions that carry no mutations.

The receptor was isolated from an adult in good health. The specimen comprised peripheral blood, sampled on day 0 of MenACWY control vaccination. The genes are TRBV7-9 and TRBJ2-5; 12 nucleotides line up with TRBD2. CDR3 nucleotide sequence: TGTGCCAGCAGCTCGGGACTAGCGGGAGAGACCCAGTACTTC. Amino acids: CASSSGLAGETQYF.